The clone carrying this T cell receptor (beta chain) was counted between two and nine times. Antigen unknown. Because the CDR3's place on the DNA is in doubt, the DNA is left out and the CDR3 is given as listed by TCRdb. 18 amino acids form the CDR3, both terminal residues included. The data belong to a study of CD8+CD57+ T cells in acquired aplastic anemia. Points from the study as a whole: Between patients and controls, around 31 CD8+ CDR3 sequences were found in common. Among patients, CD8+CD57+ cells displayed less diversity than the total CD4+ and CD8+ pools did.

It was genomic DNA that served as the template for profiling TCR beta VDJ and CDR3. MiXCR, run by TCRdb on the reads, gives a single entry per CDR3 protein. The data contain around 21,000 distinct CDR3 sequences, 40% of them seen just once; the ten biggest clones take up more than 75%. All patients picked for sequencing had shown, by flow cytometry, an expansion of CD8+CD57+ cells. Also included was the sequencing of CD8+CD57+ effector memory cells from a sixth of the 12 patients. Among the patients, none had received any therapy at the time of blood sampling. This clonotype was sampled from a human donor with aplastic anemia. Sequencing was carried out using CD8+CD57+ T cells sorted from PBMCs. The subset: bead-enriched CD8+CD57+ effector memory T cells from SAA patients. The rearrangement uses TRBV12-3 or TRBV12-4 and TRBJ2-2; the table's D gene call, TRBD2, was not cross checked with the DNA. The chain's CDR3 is CASSFHPSYEQYFGELFF.